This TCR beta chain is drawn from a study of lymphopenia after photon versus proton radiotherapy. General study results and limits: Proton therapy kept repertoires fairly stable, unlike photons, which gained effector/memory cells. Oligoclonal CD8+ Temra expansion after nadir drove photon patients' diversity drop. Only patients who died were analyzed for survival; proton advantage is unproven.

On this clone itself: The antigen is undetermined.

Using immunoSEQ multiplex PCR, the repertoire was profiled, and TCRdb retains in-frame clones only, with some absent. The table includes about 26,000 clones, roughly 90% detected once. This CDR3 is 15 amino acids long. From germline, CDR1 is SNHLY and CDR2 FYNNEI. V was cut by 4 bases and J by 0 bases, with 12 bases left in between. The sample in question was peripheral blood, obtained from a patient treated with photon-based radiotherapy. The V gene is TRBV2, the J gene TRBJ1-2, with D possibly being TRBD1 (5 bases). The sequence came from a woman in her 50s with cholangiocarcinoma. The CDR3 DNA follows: TGTGCCAGCAGTGTAACCGGGACCGCTAACTATGGCTACACCTTC. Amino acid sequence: CASSVTGTANYGYTF.